This T cell receptor beta chain came from a study of response to subunit inactivated influenza vaccine. Notes on the study in general: Authors suggested that a seasonal influenza vaccination recruits few new T cells each time.

Remarks on this clonotype: Its antigen is undetermined.

Germline trimming cut 6 bases from V and 0 bases from J; bases unmatched to any gene: 10. Germline CDR1 and CDR2: SGHVS and FNYEAQ. CDR3 length: 17 residues. TCRdb analysed the RT-PCR reads with MiXCR anew, one entry per CDR3 protein. Among fewer than 700,000 distinct CDR3 sequences listed, 10% to 15% were seen once. The source material was PBMCs from blood, sampled roughly 6 weeks after vaccination. The rearrangement joins TRBV7-6 to TRBJ2-2; 7 positions match TRBD2. The source is a man in his forties or fifties who received an inactivated influenza vaccine. The CDR3 region is CASSLTPGLSNTGELFF. The CDR3 DNA follows: TGTGCCAGCAGTCTAACCCCGGGACTATCGAACACCGGGGAGCTGTTTTTT.